These 32 T cell receptor beta chains were sequenced from one sample in a study of T cell clones after liver transplantation. Only in-frame clones appear in the TCRdb table, and some are missing; sequencing was by immunoSEQ multiplex PCR. Of 95,000 to 110,000 clones in the sample, around 84% were seen once. Sequences were derived from CD4+ T cells from blood, sampled approximately 45 months after liver transplant. These receptors came from a human patient who received a liver transplant. Some T cells here may be from the graft donor.

The V and J genes are TRBV27 and TRBJ2-7; 7 bases are a match to TRBD1. The CDR3 runs 13 residues. Trimming took 5 bases from V and 6 from J; bases not matched to a gene: 7. CDR1 and CDR2 (germline): MNHEY, SMNVEV (reference sequence). CDR3 protein: CASSLRQGPEQYF. CDR3 DNA: TGTGCCAGCAGTCTCCGACAGGGACCCGAGCAGTACTTC.

This chain links TRBV4-1 with TRBJ2-1; 12 nucleotides agree with TRBD2. Germline trimming cut 0 bases from V and 10 bases from J; bases unmatched to any gene: 13. The CDR3 spans 18 residues. From germline, CDR1 is MGHRA and CDR2 YSYEKL. CDR3 in amino acids: CASSQDVEASGGAPEQFF. In DNA form, the CDR3 reads TGCGCCAGCAGCCAAGATGTGGAAGCTAGCGGGGGGGCCCCGGAGCAGTTCTTC.

The count of this clone is one. V gene TRBV7-2 combines with J gene TRBJ2-7; TRBD2 agrees at 11 bases. The CDR3 has 16 amino acids. The trim removed 4 bases at V and 0 bases at J, leaving 5 bases unmatched. Germline CDR1 reads SGHTA; CDR2 reads FQGNSA. The CDR3 DNA follows: TGTGCCAGCAGCTGGCCGACTAGCGGGATCTCCTACGAGCAGTACTTC. It yields the protein CASSWPTSGISYEQYF.

The chain couples TRBV11-2 to TRBJ1-1; no reliable D call. The length of the CDR3 is 13 residues. Germline assignment: CDR1 SGHAT and CDR2 FQNNGV. The ends were cut back, 4 bases at V and 1 base at J, with 7 bases in the middle. The CDR3 spells CASSYRRNTEAFF. CDR3 in DNA: TGTGCCAGCAGCTACCGGAGGAACACTGAAGCTTTCTTT.

This clone has a single count. J is TRBJ2-7 and V is TRBV7-2, with D unresolved. CDR1 is SGHTA and CDR2 is FQGNSA in the germline V gene. CDR3 size: 12 residues. V was cut by 2 bases and J by 3 bases, with 5 bases left in between. CDR3 nucleotides: TGTGCCAGCAGCTTATCCTACTACGAGCAGTACTTC. This gives the protein CASSLSYYEQYF.

V usage is TRBV7-3 and J usage is TRBJ1-1, with D possibly matching TRBD1 (5 bases). Per germline, CDR1 SGHTA and CDR2 FQGTGA. The CDR3 loop spans 13 amino acids. V lost 6 bases to trimming and J lost 1 base, with 9 bases between them. CDR3 sequence: CASSQQENTEAFF. The CDR3 coding sequence is TGTGCCAGCAGTCAACAGGAGAACACTGAAGCTTTCTTT.

The chain combines TRBV7-3 with TRBJ1-1; D possibly corresponds to TRBD1 (5 bases). Between the trimmed V and J ends, which lost 5 bases and 5 bases, there was a span of 12 bases. This CDR3 region has 13 residues. Germline CDR1 is SGHTA and CDR2 is FQGTGA. The CDR3 DNA is TGTGCCAGCAGCCGCCAAGGGGTAACTGAAGCTTTCTTT. Its protein product is CASSRQGVTEAFF.

A few counts support this clone. The CDR3: CASSLPRAYGYEQYF. The CDR3 nucleotides read TGTGCCAGCAGCTTGCCCCGGGCTTATGGATACGAGCAGTACTTC. The chain has TRBV7-8 and TRBJ2-7; the D is unclear. Trimming pared 3 bases from V and 4 bases from J, leaving 16 bases between. CDR1 and CDR2 (germline): SGHVS, FQNEAQ. The CDR3 contains 15 residues.

This chain connects TRBV6-1 to TRBJ1-5; D remains ambiguous. Trimming cost V 2 bases and J 4 bases, with 0 bases left between them. The CDR3 extends over 11 amino acids. Germline CDR1 reads MNHNS; CDR2 reads SASEGT. CDR3 nucleotide sequence: TGTGCCAGCAGTGAAAATCAGCCCCAGCATTTT. This gives the protein CASSENQPQHF.

The chain carries TRBV28 and TRBJ1-2; D uncertain. The CDR3 contains 14 residues. V lost 5 bases and J 1 base, leaving 11 bases between the germline ends. Germline lookup yields CDR1 MDHEN and CDR2 SYDVKM. DNA for the CDR3: TGTGCCAGCAGTCTTCTAGGTAGTAACTATGGCTACACCTTC. Translated: CASSLLGSNYGYTF.

This clone appeared once. The chain recombines TRBV21-1 with TRBJ2-7; the D segment call TRBD1 is taken from the table without a DNA check. TRBV21-1 represents a pseudogene. This CDR3 contains 14 residues. The CDR3 protein is CASSQNDRYGEQYF. CDR3 sequence (DNA): TGTGCCAGCAGCCAGAATGACAGGTACGGCGAGCAGTACTTC.

This chain connects TRBV5-4 to TRBJ2-6; 8 bases align to TRBD1. This CDR3 contains 18 residues. V shed 4 bases, J shed 0 bases, and the junction held 9 bases outside the gene matches. CDR1 and CDR2 (germline): SGHNT, YYREEE (reference sequence). The CDR3 sequence is CASSPGTGILSGANVLTF. The CDR3 nucleotides read TGTGCCAGCAGCCCCGGGACAGGTATTCTCTCTGGGGCCAACGTCCTGACTTTC.

The V gene is TRBV18, the J gene TRBJ2-4, with D uncertain. The CDR3 runs to 16 residues. Germline CDR1 and CDR2: KGHSH and LQKENI. V lost 3 bases, J lost 2 bases, and 14 bases lay in between. Here the CDR3 reads CASSPLVIGPKNIQYF. The CDR3 DNA sequence: TGTGCCAGCTCACCCCTGGTTATAGGCCCCAAAAACATTCAGTACTTC. The variable domain in full, completed from reference TRBV18 and TRBJ2-4, reads NAGVMQNPRHLVRRRGQEARLRCSPMKGHSHVYWYRQLPEEGLKFMVYLQKENIIDESGMPKERFSAEFPKEGPSILRIQQVVRGDSAAYFCASSPLVIGPKNIQYFGAGTRLSVL.

This clone has at least ten counts. The V and J genes are TRBV6-1 and TRBJ1-1; D is unclear. CDR1 MNHNS and CDR2 SASEGT come from the germline V gene. The CDR3 contains 13 residues. V dropped 6 bases and J dropped 3 bases, with 11 bases sitting between them. The CDR3 loop reads CASRFKGYTEAFF. In DNA form, the CDR3 reads TGTGCCAGCAGATTTAAGGGTTACACTGAAGCTTTCTTT.

The rearrangement joins TRBV5-1 to TRBJ2-5; 8 bases match TRBD1. Looked up from germline, CDR1 is SGHRS and CDR2 is YFSETQ. J lost 3 bases, V lost 3 bases, and 7 bases had no gene match. The CDR3 is 15 residues long. CDR3 coding DNA: TGCGCCAGCAGCTCCTTCAGGGGGCCCGAAGAGACCCAGTACTTC. It codes for CASSSFRGPEETQYF.

This clone was seen a single time. The CDR3 region has the DNA TGTGCCAGCAGCCCTAGCGGGAGTGGCGAGACCCAGTACTTC. Translation gives CASSPSGSGETQYF. This chain links TRBV7-9 with TRBJ2-5, with TRBD2 matching 10 bases. The J segment lost 5 bases and the V segment lost 5 bases, leaving 5 bases of the junction unmatched. In germline, CDR1 is SEHNR, CDR2 FQNEAQ (reference sequence). This CDR3 has 14 amino acids.

This rearrangement joins TRBV6-4 to TRBJ2-3; 13 bases map to TRBD2. Germline CDR1 MRHNA, CDR2 SNTAGT. The CDR3 consists of 15 residues. The ends lost 5 bases at V and 3 bases at J; junction bases unmatched: 2. CDR3 in DNA: TGTGCCAGCAGTTGGACTAGCGGGAGTACAGATACGCAGTATTTT. It translates to CASSWTSGSTDTQYF.

The rearrangement links TRBV11-2 to TRBJ2-2; TRBD1 or TRBD2 may be the D gene (6 bases each). Trimming stripped 5 bases from V and 1 base from J, with 14 bases between. Germline-derived CDR1 and CDR2 are SGHAT and FQNNGV. This CDR3 spans 16 amino acids. CDR3 sequence reads: CASSPQGGMNTGELFF. Here the CDR3 DNA reads TGTGCCAGCAGCCCCCAAGGGGGGATGAACACCGGGGAGCTGTTTTTT.

This chain connects TRBV5-1 to TRBJ1-4, with D possibly being TRBD1 (5 bases). The CDR3 sequence is 14 residues long. CDR1 is SGHRS and CDR2 is YFSETQ in the germline V gene. V lost 3 bases, J lost 8 bases, and 14 bases lay in between. The CDR3 DNA follows: TGCGCCAGCAGCTCAGGGAAAATTGGGGAAAAACTGTTTTTT. Its translation: CASSSGKIGEKLFF.

This clone was detected a few times. The rearrangement links TRBV2 to TRBJ1-1; D call uncertain. The ends were cut back, 4 bases at V and 5 bases at J, with 8 bases in the middle. CDR3 length: 12 residues. The germline V gene has CDR1 SNHLY and CDR2 FYNNEI. In DNA, the CDR3 is TGTGCCAGCAGTGGGGCCGGGACTGAAGCTTTCTTT. Translation: CASSGAGTEAFF.

This chain connects TRBV18 to TRBJ2-5; 13 bases agree with TRBD2. The CDR3 runs to 16 residues. With V trimmed by 2 bases and J by 4 bases, 4 bases remained unmatched. The germline CDR1 and CDR2 sequences are KGHSH and LQKENI. The CDR3 region has the DNA TGTGCCAGCTCACCAGTACTAGCGGGGGGGCCAGAGACCCAGTACTTC. Translated, it gives CASSPVLAGGPETQYF.

The V call is TRBV23-1, the J call TRBJ2-4; D possibly corresponds to TRBD2 (5 bases). TRBV23-1 is flagged as an ORF with uncertain function. There are 15 residues in the CDR3. Trimming took off 0 bases at V and 2 bases at J, with 8 bases between the two ends. CDR3 loop: CASSQSAGSKNIQYF. CDR3 in DNA: TGCGCCAGCAGTCAATCGGCGGGTTCCAAAAACATTCAGTACTTC.

The gene calls are TRBV27 and TRBJ1-1; D is unclear. V was clipped by 4 bases and J by 2 bases, with 8 bases between them. The CDR3 has 13 residues. CDR1 and CDR2 from the germline V gene are MNHEY and SMNVEV (reference sequence). CDR3 in amino acids: CASSSRGNTEAFF. CDR3 nucleotide sequence: TGTGCCAGCAGTTCCCGGGGTAACACTGAAGCTTTCTTT.

This sequence joins TRBV28 and TRBJ2-3, with a tentative D call TRBD1 (7 bases). This CDR3 has 16 amino acids. V was clipped by 1 base and J by 2 bases, with 13 bases between them. Germline CDR1 reads MDHEN; CDR2 reads SYDVKM. The CDR3 coding sequence is TGTGCCAGCAGTTTATTATCAGGGGGGTACACAGATACGCAGTATTTT. It yields the protein CASSLLSGGYTDTQYF.

This chain connects TRBV18 to TRBJ2-2, with 12 bases matching TRBD2. From germline, CDR1 is KGHSH and CDR2 LQKENI. The CDR3 consists of 17 residues. Losses at the gene ends were 3 bases for V and 7 bases for J; bases not matched to a gene: 9. DNA of the CDR3: TGTGCCAGCTCACCTCAACTAGCGGGAGGAAGGGACGGGGAGCTGTTTTTT. Translating it yields CASSPQLAGGRDGELFF. Looking up the rest from reference TRBV18 and TRBJ2-2 gives the full variable domain: NAGVMQNPRHLVRRRGQEARLRCSPMKGHSHVYWYRQLPEEGLKFMVYLQKENIIDESGMPKERFSAEFPKEGPSILRIQQVVRGDSAAYFCASSPQLAGGRDGELFFGEGSRLTVL.

This clone was observed a few times. V gene TRBV9 combines with J gene TRBJ2-7, with a tentative D call TRBD2 (6 bases). Germline loops: CDR1 SGDLS, CDR2 YYNGEE. The CDR3 is 15 residues long. Trimming took off 0 bases at V and 5 bases at J, with 15 bases between the two ends. CDR3 DNA sequence: TGTGCCAGCAGCGTAGGCCGGGACTCCACCCACGAGCAGTACTTC. This encodes CASSVGRDSTHEQYF.

The chain has TRBV6-1 and TRBJ1-5, with D possibly TRBD1 on 5 matching bases. CDR3 size: 15 residues. V shed 6 bases and J shed 0 bases, with 12 bases lying between them. Germline assignment: CDR1 MNHNS and CDR2 SASEGT. The CDR3: CASRKGTDSNQPQHF. CDR3 DNA sequence: TGTGCCAGCAGGAAGGGGACGGATAGCAATCAGCCCCAGCATTTT.

On this clone itself: The same CDR3 also results from other DNA sequences found in this sample. This chain joins TRBV29-1 and TRBJ2-1, with a tentative D call TRBD2 (6 bases). V was cut by 4 bases and J by 0 bases, with 10 bases left in between. In germline, CDR1 is SQVTM, CDR2 ANQGSEA. The CDR3 covers 14 residues. The DNA of the CDR3 is TGCAGCGTTGTGAGACTAGGCTCCTACAATGAGCAGTTCTTC. It translates to CSVVRLGSYNEQFF.

This rearrangement joins TRBV19 to TRBJ2-3, with D uncertain. CDR1 is LNHDA, CDR2 SQIVND, per germline (reference sequence). CDR3 size: 11 residues. V was pared by 5 bases and J by 11 bases, with 11 bases between. The CDR3 loop is CASSRVGMQYF. CDR3 nucleotides: TGTGCCAGTAGTCGGGTGGGGATGCAGTATTTT.

The V call is TRBV2, the J call TRBJ1-2; unclear D gene. Trimming took off 0 bases at V and 1 base at J, with 15 bases between the two ends. Per germline, CDR1 SNHLY and CDR2 FYNNEI. The CDR3 contains 17 residues. Here the CDR3 reads CASSEAGDKRLNYGYTF. The CDR3 DNA is TGTGCCAGCAGTGAAGCTGGAGACAAACGCCTTAACTATGGCTACACCTTC.

This chain uses TRBV2 with TRBJ1-4; 7 nucleotides match TRBD1. Germline V gene data show CDR1 as SNHLY and CDR2 as FYNNEI. This CDR3 region has 15 residues. J gave up 3 bases and V 11 bases, and 12 bases lay outside the gene matches. The CDR3 here is CAASYSGGSNEKLFF. Here the CDR3 DNA reads TGTGCCGCAAGCTATTCAGGGGGTTCTAATGAAAAACTGTTTTTT.

This sequence joins TRBV11-2 and TRBJ2-3, with TRBD1 identical over 7 bases. This CDR3 has 15 amino acids. Germline V CDR1 and CDR2: SGHAT, FQNNGV. J gave up 2 bases and V 6 bases, and 8 bases lay outside the gene matches. The CDR3 sequence: CASRNRQGNTDTQYF. The CDR3 DNA reads TGTGCCAGCAGGAACCGACAGGGAAACACAGATACGCAGTATTTT.